This T cell receptor beta chain was found in a study of blood T cells in healthy people across ages. Study-wide results and limits: Roughly linearly, TCR beta diversity per million T cells fell as age increased.

Sample-barcoded 5' priming and a J-beta primer mix drove a second PCR of 7 to 11 cycles. Each cDNA molecule was tagged by a template-switch adaptor that had 12 random nucleotides. TCRdb itself ran the 5' RACE reads through MiXCR, one entry per CDR3 protein. The sample records roughly 560,000 distinct CDR3 sequences, around 24% being singletons. For this clonotype: Its antigen remains unknown.

Looked up from germline, CDR1 is SGHAT and CDR2 is FQNNGV. The CDR3 is 20 residues long. V shed 4 bases and J shed 5 bases, with 29 bases lying between them. The same sample was also used in a study of T cells of mothers and their children. Per that study: Mothers yielded over 9 million CDR3 reads, children 2.5 million to 3 million each.

The sequencing input was blood. The receptor comes from a boy between 10 and 17 years old in good health. The chain couples TRBV11-2 to TRBJ2-2; D may correspond to TRBD1 or TRBD2 (5 bases each). This CDR3 reads CASSSDLAQGVGTGTGELFF. The CDR3 nucleotides are TGTGCCAGCAGCTCCGACCTTGCCCAAGGGGTAGGGACCGGAACCGGGGAGCTGTTTTTT.